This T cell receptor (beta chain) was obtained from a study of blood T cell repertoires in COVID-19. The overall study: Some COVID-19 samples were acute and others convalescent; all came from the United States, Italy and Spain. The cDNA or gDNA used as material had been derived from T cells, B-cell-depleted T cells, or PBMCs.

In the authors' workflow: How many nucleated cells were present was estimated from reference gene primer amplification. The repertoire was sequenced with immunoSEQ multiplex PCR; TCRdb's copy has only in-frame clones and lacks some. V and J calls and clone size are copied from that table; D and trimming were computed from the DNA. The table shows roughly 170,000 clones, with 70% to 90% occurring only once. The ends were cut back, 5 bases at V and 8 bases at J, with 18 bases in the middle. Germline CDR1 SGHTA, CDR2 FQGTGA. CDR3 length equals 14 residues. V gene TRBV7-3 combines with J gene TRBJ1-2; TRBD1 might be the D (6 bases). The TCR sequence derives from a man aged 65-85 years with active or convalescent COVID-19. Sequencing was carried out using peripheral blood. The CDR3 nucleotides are TGTGCCAGCAGCCTTACGACAGGAAGTAAGGGCTACACCTTC. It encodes CASSLTTGSKGYTF.